This T cell receptor (beta chain) was identified in a study of CD8+CD57+ T cells in acquired aplastic anemia. Study observations and caveats: A set of some 28 CD8+ CDR3 sequences was shared between patients and controls, and these sequences appeared highly expressed in patients.

TCR beta VDJ combinations and CDR3 sequences were profiled from genomic DNA. TCRdb redid the calling of the reads with MiXCR, one entry per CDR3 protein. The sample holds some 200,000 distinct CDR3 sequences, just under 50% seen once. CD8+CD57+ cell expansion, shown by flow cytometry, had occurred in the patients selected for sequencing. Comments on this clonotype: Its matching antigen is unknown.

Deletions cut 3 bases from V and 3 bases from J, with 10 bases between. Germline V gives CDR1 MNHNS, CDR2 SASEGT. This CDR3 contains 14 residues. The sequenced sample consisted of sorted CD4+, CD8+, or CD8+CD57+ T cells (not recorded which) from PBMCs. This TCR derives from a human donor with aplastic anemia. The chain employs TRBV6-1 and TRBJ2-3; tentative D call: TRBD1 (5 bases). The CDR3 nucleotides are TGTGCCAGCAGTGATGCCAGGGCGACAGATACGCAGTATTTT. It encodes CASSDARATDTQYF.